This T cell receptor beta chain was retrieved from a study of blood T cell repertoires in COVID-19. Study-wide background: COVID-19 samples, acute and convalescent, were from the United States, Italy and Spain. PBMCs, B-cell-depleted T cells, or T cells were the source of the cDNA or gDNA that made up the material.

Deletions cut 0 bases from V and 1 base from J, with 9 bases between. The V gene's germline CDR1 is LGHDT and CDR2 YNNKEL (reference sequence). The CDR3 loop spans 15 amino acids. Under the authors' procedure: Scientists estimated how many nucleated cells there were by amplifying reference gene primers. Assay used: immunoSEQ multiplex PCR; TCRdb lists only in-frame clones, some missing. That table gives V, J and clone size, and the DNA gave D and trimming. The sample carries 100,000 or so clones, less than 90% recorded once. The rearrangement joins TRBV3-1 (or the pseudogene TRBV3-2) to TRBJ1-1; D is undetermined. What was sequenced was peripheral blood. This sequence was found in a man aged 25-45 years in a cohort sampled during active COVID-19. In DNA, the CDR3 is TGTGCCAGCAGCCAAGATATGCGGGGGAACACTGAAGCTTTCTTT. Residues: CASSQDMRGNTEAFF.